The 17 T cell receptor beta chains below were found in one sample sequenced in a study of neoadjuvant nivolumab and ipilimumab in lung cancer. Method: immunoSEQ multiplex PCR; TCRdb's copy keeps in-frame clones and lacks some. This sample has around 7,300 clones, with approximately 89% found just once. The sample in question was tumor tissue, obtained after neoadjuvant nivolumab, alone or with ipilimumab, at or shortly before surgery. The receptors stem from an adult with non-small cell lung cancer.

The J gene is TRBJ1-4, the V gene TRBV18; 8 nucleotides line up with TRBD1. CDR3 length: 15 amino acids. Trimming cost V 3 bases and J 4 bases; bases outside gene matches: 4. Germline V gene sequence: CDR1 KGHSH, CDR2 LQKENI. CDR3 in DNA: TGTGCCAGCTCACCCAGGGGGCAAAGTAATGAAAAACTGTTTTTT. Protein product: CASSPRGQSNEKLFF.

The chain carries TRBV5-1 and TRBJ2-3; the D gene is possibly TRBD1 (6 bases). Germline assignment: CDR1 SGHRS and CDR2 YFSETQ. V was trimmed by 0 bases and J by 2 bases, leaving 10 bases between them. The CDR3 runs 15 residues. The DNA of the CDR3 is TGCGCCAGCAGCTTGGGAGGACAGTTCACAGATACGCAGTATTTT. Protein: CASSLGGQFTDTQYF.

This clone was counted between two and nine times. The chain carries TRBV2 and TRBJ2-1; tentative D call: TRBD2 (7 bases). This CDR3 is built from 16 residues. Germline V gives CDR1 SNHLY, CDR2 FYNNEI. V lost 3 bases to trimming and J lost 4 bases, with 16 bases between them. The CDR3 DNA sequence: TGTGCCAGCAGTGAGTTCTCGGGGGGCCATTACAATGAGCAGTTCTTC. It is translated as CASSEFSGGHYNEQFF. Using reference TRBV2 and TRBJ2-1 for the parts outside the CDR3, the full variable domain is EPEVTQTPSHQVTQMGQEVILRCVPISNHLYFYWYRQILGQKVEFLVSFYNNEISEKSEIFDDQFSVERPDGSNFTLKIRSTKLEDSAMYFCASSEFSGGHYNEQFFGPGTRLTVL.

The rearrangement uses TRBV19 and TRBJ1-2, with 7 nucleotides matching TRBD1. CDR1 and CDR2 from the germline V gene are LNHDA and SQIVND (reference sequence). Trimming cost V 5 bases and J 5 bases; bases outside gene matches: 11. This CDR3 has 15 residues. CDR3 amino acids: CASSLGQVGLYGYTF. The CDR3 DNA is TGTGCCAGTAGTCTTGGACAGGTGGGACTTTATGGCTACACCTTC.

The rearrangement links TRBV2 to TRBJ2-1; D possibly corresponds to TRBD1 (6 bases). The CDR3 runs 16 residues. The V and J ends lost 6 bases and 10 bases respectively, with 25 bases between them. Germline-derived CDR1 and CDR2 are SNHLY and FYNNEI. CDR3 in amino acids: CASSTDKIRDMTEQFF. The CDR3 DNA sequence: TGTGCCAGCAGCACTGACAAAATTCGGGACATGACAGAGCAGTTCTTC.

This clone appeared once. The CDR3 here is CASSATRDENSPLHF. The DNA for the CDR3 is TGTGCCAGCAGTGCGACCAGGGACGAGAATTCACCCCTCCACTTT. This chain links TRBV6-5 with TRBJ1-6; weak D call: TRBD1 (5 bases). Looked up from germline, CDR1 is MNHEY and CDR2 is SVGAGI. This CDR3 is built from 15 residues. Trimming stripped 5 bases from V and 7 bases from J, with 15 bases between.

This clone appeared once. The chain combines TRBV18 with TRBJ2-3; D is ambiguous. CDR1 KGHSH and CDR2 LQKENI come from the germline V gene. The CDR3 loop spans 11 amino acids. Deletions cut 3 bases from V and 7 bases from J, with 5 bases between. CDR3 DNA sequence: TGTGCCAGCTCACCTGCGCATACGCAGTATTTT. Protein product: CASSPAHTQYF.

CDR3 sequence: CASSFGAGGLVEQYF. The DNA for the CDR3 is TGTGCCAGCAGCTTCGGAGCGGGGGGGCTTGTGGAGCAGTACTTC. V usage is TRBV27 and J usage is TRBJ2-7, with 10 bases identical to TRBD2. The J segment lost 7 bases and the V segment lost 6 bases, leaving 12 bases of the junction unmatched. This CDR3 region has 15 residues. Germline CDR1 is MNHEY and CDR2 is SMNVEV (reference sequence).

The gene calls are TRBV5-1 and TRBJ1-5, with D uncertain. V was cut by 0 bases and J by 0 bases, with 4 bases left in between. CDR3 length: 14 residues. Germline CDR1 and CDR2: SGHRS and YFSETQ. The CDR3 region is CASSLDDSNQPQHF. DNA for the CDR3: TGCGCCAGCAGCTTGGATGATAGCAATCAGCCCCAGCATTTT. Drawing the rest from reference TRBV5-1 and TRBJ1-5, the complete variable domain is KAGVTQTPRYLIKTRGQQVTLSCSPISGHRSVSWYQQTPGQGLQFLFEYFSETQRNKGNFPGRFSGRQFSNSRSEMNVSTLELGDSALYLCASSLDDSNQPQHFGDGTRLSIL.

V usage is TRBV5-5 and J usage is TRBJ1-4; D is ambiguous. The germline V gene has CDR1 SGHKS and CDR2 YYEKEE (reference sequence). CDR3 length: 14 amino acids. V lost 3 bases and J 4 bases, leaving 10 bases between the germline ends. CDR3 sequence: CASSYRASNEKLFF. The CDR3 nucleotides are TGTGCCAGCAGCTACCGGGCTAGTAATGAAAAACTGTTTTTT.

The chain employs TRBV7-2 and TRBJ2-7; D perhaps matches TRBD1 (5 bases). Between the trimmed V and J ends, which lost 5 bases and 1 base, there was a span of 15 bases. CDR3 length: 15 amino acids. Germline-derived CDR1 and CDR2 are SGHTA and FQGNSA. Here the CDR3 reads CASSIGQTISYEQYF. CDR3 in DNA: TGTGCCAGCAGCATCGGACAAACAATATCCTACGAGCAGTACTTC.

J is TRBJ2-7 and V is TRBV7-9; perhaps TRBD2 as D (7 bases). The germline CDR1 and CDR2 sequences are SEHNR and FQNEAQ (reference sequence). Trimming pared 5 bases from V and 3 bases from J, leaving 17 bases between. The CDR3 contains 15 residues. The DNA of the CDR3 is TGTGCCAGCAGCGTTTCTGGCGGGGGCCTCTACGAGCAGTACTTC. Amino acid sequence: CASSVSGGGLYEQYF.

This clone appeared a single time. V and J are TRBV7-2 and TRBJ1-2, with TRBD1 matching over 9 bases. Trimming took 4 bases from V and 7 from J; bases not matched to a gene: 10. Germline V gene data show CDR1 as SGHTA and CDR2 as FQGNSA. The CDR3 runs to 15 residues. CDR3 coding DNA: TGTGCCAGCAGCTCCTATACGACAGGGGGAAGTGGCTACACCTTC. Protein: CASSSYTTGGSGYTF.

The chain carries TRBV6-5 and TRBJ2-1, with 7 bases lining up with TRBD2. Trimming cost V 5 bases and J 8 bases; bases outside gene matches: 9. The CDR3 loop spans 14 amino acids. Germline V CDR1 and CDR2: MNHEY, SVGAGI. CDR3 protein: CASSPRTRTYEQFF. CDR3 nucleotide sequence: TGTGCCAGCAGTCCAAGGACTAGAACATATGAGCAGTTCTTC.

This clone was seen just once. The rearrangement links TRBV7-9 to TRBJ1-4, with D unresolved. The CDR3 totals 15 residues. V was pared by 2 bases and J by 4 bases, with 11 bases between. Germline CDR1 is SEHNR and CDR2 is FQNEAQ (reference sequence). The CDR3 DNA sequence: TGTGCCAGCAGCTTAACTGACGGCAATAATGAAAAACTGTTTTTT. Protein: CASSLTDGNNEKLFF.

V is TRBV5-1 and J is TRBJ2-7, with D tentatively TRBD2 (6 bases). The germline V gene encodes CDR1 SGHRS and CDR2 YFSETQ. V shed 2 bases and J shed 1 base, with 10 bases lying between them. This CDR3 region has 14 residues. The chain's CDR3 is CASSFSGESYEQYF. The DNA of the CDR3 is TGCGCCAGCAGCTTTAGCGGAGAATCCTACGAGCAGTACTTC.

J is TRBJ1-4 and V is TRBV2; 9 bases match TRBD1. This CDR3 contains 17 residues. Losses at the gene ends were 4 bases for V and 0 bases for J; bases not matched to a gene: 6. Germline V CDR1 and CDR2: SNHLY, FYNNEI. CDR3 region: CASSGDRELSTNEKLFF. CDR3 coding DNA: TGTGCCAGCAGTGGGGACAGGGAACTTTCAACTAATGAAAAACTGTTTTTT.